Each of the 13 T cell receptor beta chains below was sequenced from the same sample in a study of T cell repertoires in cytomegalovirus infection. TCRdb reprocessed the reads with MiXCR, giving one entry per CDR3 protein. The data show roughly 280,000 distinct CDR3 sequences, roughly 9.1% seen once. The specimen was PBMCs. Every receptor here comes from a human donor in good health (CMV status not recorded). Some clones in this sample may be carry-over from other donors' samples.

The rearrangement joins TRBV20-1 to TRBJ2-1; a weak D match, TRBD1 (5 bases). CDR1 is DFQATT and CDR2 is SNEGSKA in the germline V gene (reference sequence). The CDR3 extends over 13 amino acids. The ends were cut back, 5 bases at V and 0 bases at J, with 8 bases in the middle. Here the CDR3 DNA reads TGCAGTGCTCACCAGGGCTCCTACAATGAGCAGTTCTTC. Translating gives CSAHQGSYNEQFF.

In its sample, this clonotype was seen a few times. The CDR3 loop reads CASAMGLAGVNEQFF. CDR3 DNA: TGTGCCAGCGCCATGGGACTAGCGGGGGTCAATGAGCAGTTCTTC. V gene TRBV6-2 or TRBV6-3 combines with J gene TRBJ2-1; TRBD2 matches at 14 bases. The V segment lost 8 bases and the J segment 6 bases; nucleotides outside the gene matches: 6. The CDR3 covers 15 residues. Germline CDR1 is MNHEY and CDR2 is SVGEGT.

J is TRBJ2-7 and V is TRBV6-2 or TRBV6-3, with D possibly being TRBD1 (5 bases). Between the trimmed V and J ends, which lost 7 bases and 2 bases, there was a span of 12 bases. CDR3 length: 13 amino acids. Looked up from germline, CDR1 is MNHEY and CDR2 is SVGEGT. This CDR3 is CASTSGMPYEQYF. For the CDR3, the DNA is TGTGCCAGCACCTCAGGGATGCCCTACGAGCAGTACTTC.

The sample holds a few counts of this clonotype. The V gene is TRBV28, the J gene TRBJ2-5; 8 nucleotides match TRBD2. This CDR3 spans 15 amino acids. J gave up 2 bases and V 2 bases, and 4 bases lay outside the gene matches. Germline lookup yields CDR1 MDHEN and CDR2 SYDVKM. CDR3 in amino acids: CASSLVASGQETQYF. In DNA form, the CDR3 reads TGTGCCAGCAGTTTAGTCGCTAGCGGGCAAGAGACCCAGTACTTC.

This clonotype was seen more than once but under ten times. J is TRBJ2-7 and V is TRBV4-3; 8 bases are shared with TRBD1. Per the germline V gene, CDR1 is LGHNA and CDR2 is YSLEER. V was pared by 3 bases and J by 4 bases, with 20 bases of the junction left unmatched. The CDR3 loop spans 19 amino acids. The CDR3 reads CASSQTTVAGGANVYEQYF. Here the CDR3 DNA reads TGCGCCAGCAGCCAGACCACGGTAGCAGGGGGCGCAAATGTTTACGAGCAGTACTTC.

The sample holds many counts of this clonotype. J is TRBJ2-3 and V is TRBV11-3; D possibly corresponds to TRBD2 (7 bases). The CDR3 spans 15 residues. The germline V gene has CDR1 SGHNT and CDR2 YENEEA. V was cut by 5 bases and J by 1 base, with 13 bases left in between. The CDR3, as DNA: TGTGCCAGCAGCCTCCGGGGGGCCGGCACAGATACGCAGTATTTT. It encodes CASSLRGAGTDTQYF.

This clonotype was observed a few times. The genes are TRBV11-3 and TRBJ2-3; D gene ambiguous. CDR1 is SGHNT and CDR2 is YENEEA in the germline V gene. Trimming left V 5 bases short and J 3 bases short, with 12 bases between. The CDR3 consists of 14 residues. In DNA form, the CDR3 reads TGTGCCAGCAGCCTTGGCCAGCCGACAGATACGCAGTATTTT. Translation gives CASSLGQPTDTQYF.

This clonotype has a count of ten or more. The rearrangement links TRBV7-2 to TRBJ2-7; no reliable D call. The germline CDR1 and CDR2 sequences are SGHTA and FQGNSA. Trimming took 1 base from V and 2 from J, leaving 9 bases between them. The CDR3 loop spans 14 amino acids. CDR3 in amino acids: CASSLDSWTYEQYF. The CDR3 DNA follows: TGTGCCAGCAGCTTAGATTCGTGGACCTACGAGCAGTACTTC.

A few counts support this clonotype. The genes are TRBV15 and TRBJ2-1, with a possible D match to TRBD2 (7 bases). The CDR3 extends over 14 amino acids. Per the germline V gene, CDR1 is LNHNV and CDR2 is YYDKDF (reference sequence). V gave up 4 bases and J gave up 10 bases, with 17 bases separating them. The CDR3 loop reads CATSTRGGDWEQFF. CDR3 coding DNA: TGTGCCACCAGCACCAGAGGGGGGGATTGGGAGCAGTTCTTC.

The chain has TRBV4-3 and TRBJ2-7; 7 bases match TRBD2. The germline V gene has CDR1 LGHNA and CDR2 YSLEER. This CDR3 comprises 15 residues. V shed 0 bases, J shed 2 bases, and the junction held 4 bases outside the gene matches. CDR3: CASSQEYSGPYEQYF. The CDR3 DNA is TGCGCCAGCAGCCAAGAGTATAGCGGGCCCTACGAGCAGTACTTC.

The chain recombines TRBV7-2 with TRBJ2-1, with 9 bases lining up with TRBD2. CDR3 size: 12 residues. With 8 bases clipped from V and 10 bases from J, the junction kept 6 bases outside the gene matches. The germline CDR1 and CDR2 sequences are SGHTA and FQGNSA. This CDR3 reads CASAGGLWEQFF. As DNA, the CDR3 is TGTGCCAGCGCGGGGGGGCTTTGGGAGCAGTTCTTC.

This clonotype was seen a handful of times. The chain joins TRBV6-8 to TRBJ2-5, with 7 nucleotides matching TRBD1. CDR3 length equals 14 residues. V gave up 7 bases and J gave up 5 bases; unmatched junction bases: 10. In germline, CDR1 is MNHGY, CDR2 SAAAGT. CDR3 sequence: CASKRQGREETQYF. CDR3 nucleotide sequence: TGTGCCAGCAAAAGACAGGGACGAGAGGAGACCCAGTACTTC.

The rearrangement links TRBV12-3 or TRBV12-4 to TRBJ1-1, with D unresolved. The V end was cut by 3 bases, the J end by 6 bases, with 14 bases between. The length of the CDR3 is 14 residues. The CDR3 DNA is TGTGCCAGCAGTTTGCGACATCAAGCCTCTGAAGCTTTCTTT. Amino acid sequence: CASSLRHQASEAFF.